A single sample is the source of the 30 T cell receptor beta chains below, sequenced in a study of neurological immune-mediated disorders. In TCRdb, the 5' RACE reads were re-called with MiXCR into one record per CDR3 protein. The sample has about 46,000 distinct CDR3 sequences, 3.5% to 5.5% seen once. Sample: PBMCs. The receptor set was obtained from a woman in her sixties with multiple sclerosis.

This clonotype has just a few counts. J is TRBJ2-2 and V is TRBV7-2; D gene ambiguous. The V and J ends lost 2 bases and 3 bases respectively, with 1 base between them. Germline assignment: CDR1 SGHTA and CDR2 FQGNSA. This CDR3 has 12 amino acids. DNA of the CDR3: TGTGCCAGCAGCTTATACACCGGGGAGCTGTTTTTT. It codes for CASSLYTGELFF.

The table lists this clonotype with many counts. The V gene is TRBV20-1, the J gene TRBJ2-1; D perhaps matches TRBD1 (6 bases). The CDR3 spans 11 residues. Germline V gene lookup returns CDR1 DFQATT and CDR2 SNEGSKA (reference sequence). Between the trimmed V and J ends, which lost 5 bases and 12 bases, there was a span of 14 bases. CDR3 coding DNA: TGCAGTGCTCGAGGGGGATTGGGGCAGTTCTTC. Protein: CSARGGLGQFF.

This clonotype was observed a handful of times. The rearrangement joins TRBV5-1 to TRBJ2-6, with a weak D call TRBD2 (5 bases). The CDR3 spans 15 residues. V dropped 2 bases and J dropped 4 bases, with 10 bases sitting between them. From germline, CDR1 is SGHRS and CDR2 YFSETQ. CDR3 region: CASSFAPGGANVLTF. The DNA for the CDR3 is TGCGCCAGCAGCTTCGCCCCGGGGGGGGCCAACGTCCTGACTTTC. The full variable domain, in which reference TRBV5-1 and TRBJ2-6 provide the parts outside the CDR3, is KAGVTQTPRYLIKTRGQQVTLSCSPISGHRSVSWYQQTPGQGLQFLFEYFSETQRNKGNFPGRFSGRQFSNSRSEMNVSTLELGDSALYLCASSFAPGGANVLTFGAGSRLTVL.

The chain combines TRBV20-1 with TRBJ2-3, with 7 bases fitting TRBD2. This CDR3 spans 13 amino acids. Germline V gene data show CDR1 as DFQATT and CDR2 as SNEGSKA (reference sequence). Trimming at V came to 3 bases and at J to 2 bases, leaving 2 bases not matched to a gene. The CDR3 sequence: CSASGGSTDTQYF. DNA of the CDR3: TGCAGTGCTAGCGGGGGGTCCACAGATACGCAGTATTTT.

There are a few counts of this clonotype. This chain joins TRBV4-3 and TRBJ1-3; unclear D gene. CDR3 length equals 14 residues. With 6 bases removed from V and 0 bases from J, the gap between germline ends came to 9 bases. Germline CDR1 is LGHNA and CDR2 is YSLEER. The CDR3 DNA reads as TGCGCCAGCAGTGGACCGAGCTCTGGAAACACCATATATTTT. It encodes CASSGPSSGNTIYF.

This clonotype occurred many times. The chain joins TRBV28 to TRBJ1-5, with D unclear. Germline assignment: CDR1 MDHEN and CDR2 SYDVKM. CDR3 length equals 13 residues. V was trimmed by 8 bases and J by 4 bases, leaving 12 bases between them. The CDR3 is CASGSGVNQPQHF. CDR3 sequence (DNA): TGTGCCAGCGGGTCGGGTGTAAATCAGCCCCAGCATTTT.

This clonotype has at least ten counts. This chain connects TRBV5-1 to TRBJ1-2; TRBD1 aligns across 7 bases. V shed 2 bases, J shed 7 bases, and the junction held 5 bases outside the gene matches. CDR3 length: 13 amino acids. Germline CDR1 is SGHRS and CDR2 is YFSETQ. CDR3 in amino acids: CASSLGGGGGYTF. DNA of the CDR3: TGCGCCAGCAGCTTAGGAGGGGGCGGTGGCTACACCTTC.

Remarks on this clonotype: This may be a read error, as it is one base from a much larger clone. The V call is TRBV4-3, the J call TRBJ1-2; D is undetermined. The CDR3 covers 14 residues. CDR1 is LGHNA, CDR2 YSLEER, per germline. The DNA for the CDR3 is TGCACCAGCAGCGACCCCAAGGCCGGACCTGGCTACACCTTC. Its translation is CTSSDPKAGPGYTF.

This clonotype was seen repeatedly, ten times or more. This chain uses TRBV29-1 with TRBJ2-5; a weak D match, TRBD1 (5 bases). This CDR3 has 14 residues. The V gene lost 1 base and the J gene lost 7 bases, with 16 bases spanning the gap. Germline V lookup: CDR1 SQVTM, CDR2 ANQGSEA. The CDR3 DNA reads TGCAGCGTTGAAGGCCCCCAGGGTACGGGGACCCAGTACTTC. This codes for CSVEGPQGTGTQYF.

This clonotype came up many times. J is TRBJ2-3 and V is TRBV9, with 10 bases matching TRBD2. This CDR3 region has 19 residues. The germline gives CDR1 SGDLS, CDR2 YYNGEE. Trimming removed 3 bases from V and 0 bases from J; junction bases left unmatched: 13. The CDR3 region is CASSGSPGIAGGSTDTQYF. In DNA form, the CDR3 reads TGTGCCAGCAGCGGCTCACCTGGAATAGCGGGGGGAAGCACAGATACGCAGTATTTT.

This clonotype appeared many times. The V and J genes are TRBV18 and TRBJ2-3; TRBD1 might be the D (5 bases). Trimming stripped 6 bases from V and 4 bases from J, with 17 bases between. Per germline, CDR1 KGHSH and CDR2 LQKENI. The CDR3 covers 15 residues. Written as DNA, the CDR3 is TGTGCCAGCTCCCCCACAATGGACACCGCAGATACGCAGTATTTT. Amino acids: CASSPTMDTADTQYF.

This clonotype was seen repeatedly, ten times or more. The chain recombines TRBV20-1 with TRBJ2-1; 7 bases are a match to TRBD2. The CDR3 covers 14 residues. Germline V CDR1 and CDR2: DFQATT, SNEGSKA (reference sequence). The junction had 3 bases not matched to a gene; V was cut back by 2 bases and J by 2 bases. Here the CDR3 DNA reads TGCAGTGCTAGACCGGGACTACCCTACAATGAGCAGTTCTTC. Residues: CSARPGLPYNEQFF.

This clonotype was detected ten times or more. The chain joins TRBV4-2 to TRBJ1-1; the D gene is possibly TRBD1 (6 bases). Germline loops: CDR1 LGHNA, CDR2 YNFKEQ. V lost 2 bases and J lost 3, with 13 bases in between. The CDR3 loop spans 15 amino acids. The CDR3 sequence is CASSQPRDKDTEAFF. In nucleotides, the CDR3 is TGTGCCAGCAGCCAACCCCGGGACAAAGACACTGAAGCTTTCTTT.

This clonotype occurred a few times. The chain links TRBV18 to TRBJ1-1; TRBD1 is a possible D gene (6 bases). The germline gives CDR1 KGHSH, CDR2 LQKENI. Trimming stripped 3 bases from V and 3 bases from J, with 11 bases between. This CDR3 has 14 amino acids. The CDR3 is CASSPGQPHTEAFF. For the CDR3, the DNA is TGTGCCAGCTCACCTGGACAGCCCCACACTGAAGCTTTCTTT. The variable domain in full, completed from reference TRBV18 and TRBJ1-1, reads NAGVMQNPRHLVRRRGQEARLRCSPMKGHSHVYWYRQLPEEGLKFMVYLQKENIIDESGMPKERFSAEFPKEGPSILRIQQVVRGDSAAYFCASSPGQPHTEAFFGQGTRLTVV.

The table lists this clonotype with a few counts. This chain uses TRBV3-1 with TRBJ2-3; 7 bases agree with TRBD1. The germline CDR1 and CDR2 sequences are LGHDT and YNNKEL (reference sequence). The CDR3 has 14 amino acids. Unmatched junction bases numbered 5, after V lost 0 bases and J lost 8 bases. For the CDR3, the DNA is TGTGCCAGCAGCCAAGAGTGGGACAGAGGTACGCAGTATTTT. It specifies CASSQEWDRGTQYF.

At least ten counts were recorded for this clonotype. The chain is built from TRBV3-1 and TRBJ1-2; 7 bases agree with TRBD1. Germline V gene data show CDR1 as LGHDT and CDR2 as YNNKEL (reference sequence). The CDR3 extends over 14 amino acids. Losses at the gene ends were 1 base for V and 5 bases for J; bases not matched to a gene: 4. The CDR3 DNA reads TGTGCCAGCAGCCAAGTGACAGGGCGGTATGGCTACACCTTC. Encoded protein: CASSQVTGRYGYTF.

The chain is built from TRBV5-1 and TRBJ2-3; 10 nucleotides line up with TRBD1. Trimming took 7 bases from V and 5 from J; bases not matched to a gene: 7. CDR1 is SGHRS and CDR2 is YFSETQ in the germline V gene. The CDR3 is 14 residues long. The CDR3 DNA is TGCGCCAGCGACCCGACAGGGGGCGGAGATACGCAGTATTTT. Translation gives CASDPTGGGDTQYF.

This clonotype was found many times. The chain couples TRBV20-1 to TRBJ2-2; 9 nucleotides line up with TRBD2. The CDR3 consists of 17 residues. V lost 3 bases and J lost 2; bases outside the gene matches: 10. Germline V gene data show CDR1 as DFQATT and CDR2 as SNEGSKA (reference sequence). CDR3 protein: CSARALAGVANTGELFF. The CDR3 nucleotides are TGCAGTGCTAGGGCCTTAGCGGGAGTGGCAAACACCGGGGAGCTGTTTTTT.

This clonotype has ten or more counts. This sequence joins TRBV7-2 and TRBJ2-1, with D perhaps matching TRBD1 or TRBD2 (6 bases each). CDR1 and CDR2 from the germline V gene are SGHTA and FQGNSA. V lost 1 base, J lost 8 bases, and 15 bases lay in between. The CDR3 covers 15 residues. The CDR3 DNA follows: TGTGCCAGCAGCTTAGGGGGGGCAGGTTACGATGAGCAGTTCTTC. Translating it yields CASSLGGAGYDEQFF. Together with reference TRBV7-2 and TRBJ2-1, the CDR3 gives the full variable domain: GAGVSQSPSNKVTEKGKDVELRCDPISGHTALYWYRQSLGQGLEFLIYFQGNSAPDKSGLPSDRFSAERTGGSVSTLTIQRTQQEDSAVYLCASSLGGAGYDEQFFGPGTRLTVL.

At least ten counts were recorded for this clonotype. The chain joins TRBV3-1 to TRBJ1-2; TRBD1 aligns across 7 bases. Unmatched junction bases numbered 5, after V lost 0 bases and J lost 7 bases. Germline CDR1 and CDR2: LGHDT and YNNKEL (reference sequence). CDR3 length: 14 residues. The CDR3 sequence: CASSQDQGGVGYTF. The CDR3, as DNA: TGTGCCAGCAGCCAAGACCAGGGGGGTGTTGGCTACACCTTC.

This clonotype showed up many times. This chain's CDR3 is CSYRLAQETQYF. The CDR3 DNA is TGCAGTTATCGGCTAGCGCAAGAGACCCAGTACTTC. V usage is TRBV20-1 and J usage is TRBJ2-5, with TRBD2 as a possible D gene (6 bases). The V end lost 8 bases, the J end lost 2 bases, and 12 bases lay between the germline ends. This CDR3 comprises 12 residues. Looked up from germline, CDR1 is DFQATT and CDR2 is SNEGSKA (reference sequence).

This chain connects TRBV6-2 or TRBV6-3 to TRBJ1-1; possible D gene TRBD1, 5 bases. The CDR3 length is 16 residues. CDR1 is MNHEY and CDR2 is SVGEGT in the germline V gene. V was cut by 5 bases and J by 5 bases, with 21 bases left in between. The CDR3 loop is CASSPGGGGAWTEAFF. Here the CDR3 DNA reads TGTGCCAGCAGTCCCGGCGGTGGCGGGGCGTGGACTGAAGCTTTCTTT.

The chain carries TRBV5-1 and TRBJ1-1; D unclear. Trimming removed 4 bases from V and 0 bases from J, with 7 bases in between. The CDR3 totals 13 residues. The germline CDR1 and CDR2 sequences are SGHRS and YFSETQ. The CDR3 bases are TGCGCCAGCAGCCCGGTATTGAACACTGAAGCTTTCTTT. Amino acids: CASSPVLNTEAFF. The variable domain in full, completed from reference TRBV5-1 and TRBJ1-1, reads KAGVTQTPRYLIKTRGQQVTLSCSPISGHRSVSWYQQTPGQGLQFLFEYFSETQRNKGNFPGRFSGRQFSNSRSEMNVSTLELGDSALYLCASSPVLNTEAFFGQGTRLTVV.

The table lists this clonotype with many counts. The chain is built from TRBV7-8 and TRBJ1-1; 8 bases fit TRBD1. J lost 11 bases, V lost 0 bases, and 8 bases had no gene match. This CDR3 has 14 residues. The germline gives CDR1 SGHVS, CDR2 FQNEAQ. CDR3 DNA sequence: TGTGCCAGCAGCTTAGCCCTTCAGGGGGCGCAGGCTTTCTTT. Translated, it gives CASSLALQGAQAFF.

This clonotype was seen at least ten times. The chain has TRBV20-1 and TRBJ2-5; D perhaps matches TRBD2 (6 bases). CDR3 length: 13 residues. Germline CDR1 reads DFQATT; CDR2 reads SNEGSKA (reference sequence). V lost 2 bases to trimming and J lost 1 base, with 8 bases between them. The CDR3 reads CSARPSAQETQYF. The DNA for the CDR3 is TGCAGTGCTAGACCTAGCGCCCAAGAGACCCAGTACTTC.

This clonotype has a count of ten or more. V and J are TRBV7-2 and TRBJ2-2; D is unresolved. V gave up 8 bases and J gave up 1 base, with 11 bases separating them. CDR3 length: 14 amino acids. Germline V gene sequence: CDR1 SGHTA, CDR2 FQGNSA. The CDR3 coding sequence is TGTGCCAGCCTTGCGGAAAGGAACACCGGGGAGCTGTTTTTT. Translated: CASLAERNTGELFF. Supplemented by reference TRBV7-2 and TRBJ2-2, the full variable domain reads GAGVSQSPSNKVTEKGKDVELRCDPISGHTALYWYRQSLGQGLEFLIYFQGNSAPDKSGLPSDRFSAERTGGSVSTLTIQRTQQEDSAVYLCASLAERNTGELFFGEGSRLTVL.

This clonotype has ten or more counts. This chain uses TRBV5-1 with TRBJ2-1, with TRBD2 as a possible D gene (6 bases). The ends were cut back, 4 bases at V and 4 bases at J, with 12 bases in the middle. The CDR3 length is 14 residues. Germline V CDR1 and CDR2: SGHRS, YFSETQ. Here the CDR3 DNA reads TGCGCCAGCAGCGATTTACTAGCTTACAATGAGCAGTTCTTC. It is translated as CASSDLLAYNEQFF.

This chain's CDR3 is CASSLSGGAHEQFF. In nucleotides, the CDR3 is TGCGCCAGCAGCTTAAGCGGGGGGGCCCATGAGCAGTTCTTC. This chain joins TRBV5-1 and TRBJ2-1; 10 bases fit TRBD2. This CDR3 has 14 residues. J lost 8 bases, V lost 2 bases, and 4 bases had no gene match. The germline V gene has CDR1 SGHRS and CDR2 YFSETQ.

The CDR3 is CASSQGLAGVTGELFF. DNA for the CDR3: TGTGCCAGCAGCCAGGGACTAGCGGGAGTCACCGGGGAGCTGTTTTTT. The chain links TRBV7-8 to TRBJ2-2, with TRBD2 matching over 14 bases. This CDR3 spans 16 amino acids. The J segment lost 4 bases and the V segment lost 5 bases, leaving 3 bases of the junction unmatched. Germline CDR1 SGHVS, CDR2 FQNEAQ. Combining the CDR3 with reference TRBV7-8 and TRBJ2-2 gives the whole variable domain GAGVSQSPRYKVAKRGQDVALRCDPISGHVSLFWYQQALGQGPEFLTYFQNEAQLDKSGLPSDRFFAERPEGSVSTLKIQRTQQEDSAVYLCASSQGLAGVTGELFFGEGSRLTVL.

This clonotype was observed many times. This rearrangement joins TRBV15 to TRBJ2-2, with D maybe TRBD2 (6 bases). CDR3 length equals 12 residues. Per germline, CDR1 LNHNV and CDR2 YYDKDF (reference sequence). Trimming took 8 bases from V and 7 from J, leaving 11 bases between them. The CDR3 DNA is TGTGCCACCTCCATTAGCGGCGGGGAGCTGTTTTTT. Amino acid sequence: CATSISGGELFF. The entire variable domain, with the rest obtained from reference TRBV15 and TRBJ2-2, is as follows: DAMVIQNPRYQVTQFGKPVTLSCSQTLNHNVMYWYQQKSSQAPKLLFHYYDKDFNNEADTPDNFQSRRPNTSFCFLDIRSPGLGDTAMYLCATSISGGELFFGEGSRLTVL.